Each of the 10 T cell receptor beta chains below was sequenced from the same sample in a study of a mutant IDH1 vaccine in newly diagnosed glioma. The protocol was immunoSEQ multiplex PCR, while the TCRdb copy is restricted to in-frame clones and leaves out a portion. The table records 50,000 to 60,000 clones, approximately 80% of them present only once. Described time point: week 23, last vaccination. Every vaccine dose comprised 300 ug of mutant IDH1 20-mer peptide plus topical imiquimod. These receptors have no identified antigens. Sequenced here: PBMCs, sampled from a glioma patient whose treatment included an IDH1 peptide vaccine. Receptor source: a man aged 35 to 55 with glioma.

The chain has TRBV30 and TRBJ1-4; no definite D call. The CDR3 length is 10 residues. The germline CDR1 and CDR2 sequences are GTSNPN and SVGIG (reference sequence). V shed 5 bases and J shed 8 bases, with 6 bases lying between them. The CDR3 is CAWDGEKLFF. CDR3 coding DNA: TGTGCCTGGGACGGGGAAAAACTGTTTTTT.

The V gene is TRBV9, the J gene TRBJ1-1; possible D gene TRBD1, 5 bases. Germline assignment: CDR1 SGDLS and CDR2 YYNGEE. This CDR3 has 19 amino acids. Trimming cost V 1 base and J 3 bases, with 25 bases left between them. The CDR3 DNA sequence: TGTGCCAGCAGCGTACCCCCCTGTCGGGGGGTGAAATGGTACACTGAAGCTTTCTTT. As protein: CASSVPPCRGVKWYTEAFF.

The V and J genes are TRBV2 and TRBJ1-4, with D perhaps TRBD1 (5 bases). The length of the CDR3 is 16 residues. Germline V lookup: CDR1 SNHLY, CDR2 FYNNEI. V was pared by 5 bases and J by 7 bases, with 20 bases between. CDR3 bases: TGTGCCAGCAGTCGAATGGGGGATGGGTCGGGTGAAAAACTGTTTTTT. Amino acids: CASSRMGDGSGEKLFF.

The gene calls are TRBV20-1 and TRBJ1-2; possible D gene TRBD1, 5 bases. CDR1 is DFQATT, CDR2 SNEGSKA, per germline (reference sequence). The CDR3 has 11 amino acids. The V and J ends lost 6 bases and 8 bases respectively, with 13 bases between them. The chain's CDR3 is CSAPGVDGYTF. Here the CDR3 DNA reads TGCAGTGCCCCGGGGGTAGACGGCTACACCTTC.

CDR3: CASSVAAGRSADTQYF. For the CDR3, the DNA is TGTGCCAGCAGCGTAGCGGCAGGGAGGTCCGCAGATACGCAGTATTTT. J is TRBJ2-3 and V is TRBV9; maybe TRBD2 (6 bases). The CDR3 contains 16 residues. The germline CDR1 and CDR2 sequences are SGDLS and YYNGEE. V was pared by 0 bases and J by 4 bases, with 15 bases between.

The CDR3 sequence: CATSMVGVYGYTF. In DNA, the CDR3 is TGTGCCACCAGCATGGTCGGGGTCTATGGCTACACCTTC. V is TRBV15 and J is TRBJ1-2, with D hard to call. Germline loops: CDR1 LNHNV, CDR2 YYDKDF (reference sequence). This CDR3 spans 13 amino acids. Deletions cut 4 bases from V and 4 bases from J, with 10 bases between.

The V and J genes are TRBV6-1 and TRBJ1-5, with 9 bases that match TRBD1. V lost 6 bases, J lost 6 bases, and 6 bases stayed unmatched. Germline-derived CDR1 and CDR2 are MNHNS and SASEGT. The CDR3 contains 14 residues. The CDR3 loop is CASRDTGGGQPQHF. CDR3 in DNA: TGTGCCAGCAGAGATACAGGGGGCGGTCAGCCCCAGCATTTT.

This chain uses TRBV10-3 with TRBJ1-1; 11 bases align to TRBD1. The trim removed 6 bases at V and 1 base at J, leaving 1 base unmatched. The CDR3 consists of 14 residues. Germline-derived CDR1 and CDR2 are ENHRY and SYGVKD. CDR3 DNA sequence: TGTGCCATCAGGGGGACAGGGGGGAACACTGAAGCTTTCTTT. It specifies CAIRGTGGNTEAFF.

The gene calls are TRBV5-3 and TRBJ1-2; D uncertain. TRBV5-3 counts as an open reading frame of uncertain function. V shed 0 bases and J shed 4 bases, with 10 bases lying between them. This CDR3 is built from 14 residues. The chain's CDR3 is CARSLAWQFYGYTF. The DNA of the CDR3 is TGTGCCAGAAGCTTGGCTTGGCAGTTCTATGGCTACACCTTC.

This clone has more than one count but fewer than ten. V usage is TRBV12-5 and J usage is TRBJ2-2; D gene ambiguous. The CDR3 runs to 14 residues. Trimming shortened V by 5 bases and J by 7 bases, and 14 bases separated the two germline ends. Germline CDR1 reads LGHNT; CDR2 reads FRNRAP. The CDR3 here is CASGPTRLLGELFF. In nucleotides, the CDR3 is TGTGCTAGTGGTCCAACGAGGCTGCTCGGGGAGCTGTTTTTT.